Following are 10 T cell receptor beta chains from one sample sequenced in a study of early T cells in non-severe SARS-CoV-2 infection. Each CDR3 protein gets one entry after TCRdb re-called the 5' RACE reads with MiXCR. The sample comprises under 30,000 distinct CDR3 sequences, 4.5% to 7% of which are singletons, and 2.4% rests with the top ten. Sequencing was performed on whole blood. The origin of the receptors is an adult who was a healthcare worker with PCR-confirmed SARS-CoV-2 infection or an uninfected control (not recorded which).

CDR3: CASSHRDSTGELFF. In DNA, the CDR3 is TGTGCCAGCAGCCATAGGGACAGCACCGGGGAGCTGTTTTTT. The chain uses TRBV2 and TRBJ2-2; 7 positions match TRBD1. The CDR3 loop spans 14 amino acids. The J segment lost 4 bases and the V segment lost 6 bases, leaving 5 bases of the junction unmatched. The germline CDR1 and CDR2 sequences are SNHLY and FYNNEI.

This clonotype occurred many times. The chain links TRBV11-2 to TRBJ2-1, with 9 bases that match TRBD2. The junction had 3 bases not matched to a gene; V was cut back by 5 bases and J by 4 bases. Per the germline V gene, CDR1 is SGHAT and CDR2 is FQNNGV. The length of the CDR3 is 14 residues. This CDR3 is CASSGGLAYNEQFF. The CDR3 nucleotides read TGTGCCAGCAGCGGGGGACTAGCTTACAATGAGCAGTTCTTC.

V usage is TRBV7-2 and J usage is TRBJ1-5, with no clear D. The germline CDR1 and CDR2 sequences are SGHTA and FQGNSA. There are 14 residues in the CDR3. Trimming stripped 5 bases from V and 2 bases from J, with 10 bases between. CDR3 in amino acids: CASSQSEGNQPQHF. Written as DNA, the CDR3 is TGTGCCAGCAGCCAATCTGAGGGCAATCAGCCCCAGCATTTT.

This clonotype was recorded many times. The V and J genes are TRBV11-2 and TRBJ2-6; TRBD2 might be the D (6 bases). The CDR3 loop spans 18 amino acids. CDR1 and CDR2 from the germline V gene are SGHAT and FQNNGV. Trimming stripped 2 bases from V and 0 bases from J, with 14 bases between. This CDR3 reads CASSLYPGLSSGANVLTF. The CDR3 DNA follows: TGTGCCAGCAGCTTATATCCGGGACTGAGCTCTGGGGCCAACGTCCTGACTTTC.

This clonotype was recorded many times. This chain joins TRBV7-9 and TRBJ2-2, with 8 nucleotides matching TRBD2. The CDR3 consists of 16 residues. Trimming removed 5 bases from V and 3 bases from J; junction bases left unmatched: 8. Germline CDR1 and CDR2: SEHNR and FQNEAQ (reference sequence). CDR3 nucleotide sequence: TGTGCCAGCAGCCCCGGGGGGGGCCGGTACACCGGGGAGCTGTTTTTT. Translated: CASSPGGGRYTGELFF.

Relative to its sample, this clonotype is medium-sized. The DNA of the CDR3 is TGTGCCAGCAGCGCAAGGACAGGTAGAATGAACACTGAAGCTTTCTTT. Amino acids: CASSARTGRMNTEAFF. The chain has TRBV6-1 and TRBJ1-1; TRBD1 matches 7 bases. Germline V gene sequence: CDR1 MNHNS, CDR2 SASEGT. The V and J ends lost 6 bases and 0 bases, in that order; junction bases with no gene match: 10. This CDR3 is built from 16 residues.

This clonotype showed up many times. The V gene is TRBV10-3, the J gene TRBJ2-7; D uncertain. Germline V CDR1 and CDR2: ENHRY, SYGVKD. Trimming removed 0 bases at V and 3 bases at J, with 9 bases between. This CDR3 comprises 14 residues. CDR3 region: CAISESGYYYEQYF. As DNA, the CDR3 is TGTGCCATCAGTGAGTCGGGATACTACTACGAGCAGTACTTC.

This clonotype has only a few counts. J is TRBJ1-1 and V is TRBV2; a weak D match, TRBD1 (5 bases). Looked up from germline, CDR1 is SNHLY and CDR2 is FYNNEI. Between the trimmed V and J ends, which lost 8 bases and 13 bases, there was a span of 17 bases. This CDR3 has 11 residues. CDR3 protein: CASVLIGTRFF. CDR3 DNA sequence: TGTGCCAGCGTACTTATCGGGACTCGTTTCTTT.

This chain connects TRBV7-2 to TRBJ1-4, with D perhaps TRBD1 (6 bases). Germline V gives CDR1 SGHTA, CDR2 FQGNSA. Deletions cut 5 bases from V and 8 bases from J, with 12 bases between. CDR3 size: 13 residues. Written as DNA, the CDR3 is TGTGCCAGCAGCGTTGGACAGAACGAAAAACTGTTTTTT. Translated, it gives CASSVGQNEKLFF.

This clonotype was observed at least ten times. This chain links TRBV11-2 with TRBJ2-1; 7 nucleotides line up with TRBD2. V dropped 1 base and J dropped 3; count of bases not matched to a gene: 0. This CDR3 region has 14 residues. From germline, CDR1 is SGHAT and CDR2 FQNNGV. This CDR3 is CASSLAGGYNEQFF. The CDR3 bases are TGTGCCAGCAGCTTAGCGGGGGGCTACAATGAGCAGTTCTTC.